The present TCR beta chain was sequenced within a study of Ad26.COV2.S vaccination and SARS-CoV-2 variants. Study in general: Trial arm assignment for the donor was COV1001 Ad26.COV2.S. Doses of Ad26.COV2.S were injected into muscle once or twice, 56 days apart.

Treatment here: around 19 received Ad26.COV2.S at low or high dose, single or two shots; 5 received placebo; per-sample allocation not given. Samples were taken on day 63 after the first vaccine or placebo injection. Some clones are missing from TCRdb's copy, which holds only in-frame ones; the method was immunoSEQ multiplex PCR. The sample holds 350,000 to 500,000 clones, around nine tenths seen once. The ends were cut back, 2 bases at V and 2 bases at J, with 9 bases in the middle. This CDR3 spans 14 amino acids. CDR1 MNHNY and CDR2 SVGAGI come from the germline V gene (reference sequence). The chain has TRBV6-6 and TRBJ2-5; possibly TRBD1 for D (7 bases). This clonotype originated in a person between 18 and 60 years old who received the Ad26.COV2.S COVID-19 vaccine or a placebo. The specimen was peripheral blood, collected in a trial of Ad26.COV2.S vaccine versus placebo. The CDR3 reads CASSYAGGQETQYF. The CDR3 DNA reads as TGTGCCAGCAGTTACGCAGGGGGGCAAGAGACCCAGTACTTC.